The rows below give T cell receptor beta chains drawn from one sample of a study of CD8 T cells in ankylosing spondylitis. TCRdb passed the 5' RACE reads through MiXCR, listing each CDR3 protein once. This table has about 360,000 distinct CDR3 sequences, roughly 20% appearing once. Material: blood, either unsorted or a sorted T cell fraction (not recorded which). These TCRs come from a male donor with ankylosing spondylitis or in good health (not recorded which). The CDR3 runs from the conserved cysteine through the conserved F or W. D genes are given only for firm matches. Not all rows give a size; the values are once, few, many and, for expanded clones, a class.

DNA,CDR3,J,length,size,V,D
TGCAGTGCCCCCGACCGGGACACACTAGATACGCAGTATTTT,CSAPDRDTLDTQYF,TRBJ2-3,14,once,TRBV20-1,NA
TGCGCCAGCAGCCAAGGGTTCTGGGGGGCTGACACCGGGGAGCTGTTTTTT,CASSQGFWGADTGELFF,TRBJ2-2,17,few,TRBV4-1,NA
TGTGCCACTTGGGACAGGGGCTACGAGCAGTACTTC,CATWDRGYEQYF,TRBJ2-7,12,NA,TRBV10-3,TRBD1
TGTGCCAGCAGCGATCAGGGGGTCGCCTACAATGAGCAGTTCTTC,CASSDQGVAYNEQFF,TRBJ2-1,15,NA,TRBV9,TRBD1
TGCAGCGTTGAAGGTTCGCTAGCGGGGGGGCTGAACTACAATGAGCAGTTCTTC,CSVEGSLAGGLNYNEQFF,TRBJ2-1,18,NA,TRBV29-1,TRBD2
TGTGCCAGCGCTTGGTTGACTAATGAAAAACTGTTTTTT,CASAWLTNEKLFF,TRBJ1-4,13,few,TRBV12-3/TRBV12-4,NA
TGTGCCAGCAGTTCGGAAACACTGACTAGCTCCTACAATGAGCAGTTCTTC,CASSSETLTSSYNEQFF,TRBJ2-1,17,NA,TRBV6-2/TRBV6-3,NA
TGTGCCAGCAGCCAAGGTTGGCTAGCAGAGACCCAGTACTTC,CASSQGWLAETQYF,TRBJ2-5,14,few,TRBV3-1,NA
TGTGCCAGCAGTTTAGCGTCGGAACTTGGCTATGGCTACACCTTC,CASSLASELGYGYTF,TRBJ1-2,15,NA,TRBV28,NA
TGCAGCGTTGAAACAGATCCCTACGAGCAGTACTTC,CSVETDPYEQYF,TRBJ2-7,12,NA,TRBV29-1,NA
TGTGCCAGCAGCCAAGCTGAGGGAGAACGGGACACTGAAGCTTTCTTT,CASSQAEGERDTEAFF,TRBJ1-1,16,few,TRBV3-1,NA
TGCGCCAGCAGCCGGACCCCAAACACTGAAGCTTTCTTT,CASSRTPNTEAFF,TRBJ1-1,13,NA,TRBV4-1,NA
TGCAGCGTTGACGTGGGGTCATTACAAGAGACCCAGTACTTC,CSVDVGSLQETQYF,TRBJ2-5,14,few,TRBV29-1,NA
TGTGCCAGCACCACAGGGACAGGGTTAACTGAAGCTTTCTTT,CASTTGTGLTEAFF,TRBJ1-1,14,NA,TRBV12-3/TRBV12-4,TRBD1
TGTGCCAGCACCCTTGCGGGGGCGAGCTCCTACAATGAGCAGTTCTTC,CASTLAGASSYNEQFF,TRBJ2-1,16,few,TRBV12-3/TRBV12-4,NA
TGTGCCAGCAGCCAAGAGGGGACACCGAGCCTCACAGATACGCAGTATTTT,CASSQEGTPSLTDTQYF,TRBJ2-3,17,NA,TRBV3-1,NA
TGTGCCAGCAGCCTGCCCGGCGGTGACGAGCAGTACTTC,CASSLPGGDEQYF,TRBJ2-7,13,NA,TRBV7-9,NA
TGTGCCAGCAGCCGGACTAGCGGGTACTACGAGCAGTACTTC,CASSRTSGYYEQYF,TRBJ2-7,14,NA,TRBV12-3/TRBV12-4,TRBD2
TGCGCCAGCAGCCAAGAATGGGGCGACGAGCAGTACTTC,CASSQEWGDEQYF,TRBJ2-7,13,NA,TRBV4-1,NA
TGTGCGGCCGCTGGGGAGGGGGAGCAGTTCTTC,CAAAGEGEQFF,TRBJ2-1,11,NA,TRBV2,TRBD2
TGTGCCAGCAGCGTCCGCAGGGACACCATATATTTT,CASSVRRDTIYF,TRBJ1-3,12,few,TRBV7-9,NA
TGTGCCAGCTCACCACCCCTAGGGGCCTACGAGCAGTACTTC,CASSPPLGAYEQYF,TRBJ2-7,14,NA,TRBV18,NA
TGTGCCAGCAGCCCGGACAGTTTTCCCACAGATACGCAGTATTTT,CASSPDSFPTDTQYF,TRBJ2-3,15,few,TRBV7-9,NA
TGTGCCAGCAGTCCACCTCGTAGGGGATCCCAAGAGACCCAGTACTTC,CASSPPRRGSQETQYF,TRBJ2-5,16,NA,TRBV12-3/TRBV12-4,NA
TGTGCCAGCAGCGGGATATCGGGACAGGCCTCCTACGAGCAGTACTTC,CASSGISGQASYEQYF,TRBJ2-7,16,NA,TRBV7-2,TRBD1
TGTGCCAGCAGCCAAGATGGGCTAGCGGGCTACGAGCAGTACTTC,CASSQDGLAGYEQYF,TRBJ2-7,15,few,TRBV4-2,TRBD2
TGTGCCAGCAGTTTACAGTGGAATGAGCAGTTCTTC,CASSLQWNEQFF,TRBJ2-1,12,few,TRBV12-3/TRBV12-4,NA
TGTGCCAGCAGCCGGGGCCCGAATGAGCAGTTCTTC,CASSRGPNEQFF,TRBJ2-1,12,few,TRBV7-9,NA
TGTGCCAGCAGTTTCACAACAGGGTTATTGGAGACCCAGTACTTC,CASSFTTGLLETQYF,TRBJ2-5,15,few,TRBV12-3/TRBV12-4,NA
TGTGCCACCAGTGAGTCGGGACAACACAATGAGCAGTTCTTC,CATSESGQHNEQFF,TRBJ2-1,14,NA,TRBV24-1,NA
TGCGCCAGCAGCTTGGTTCCTAGCCCTCGGGAGCTGTTTTTT,CASSLVPSPRELFF,TRBJ2-2,14,NA,TRBV5-1,NA
TGTGCCACCAGCAGAGTGAGGGGCACCGGGGAGCTGTTTTTT,CATSRVRGTGELFF,TRBJ2-2,14,few,TRBV15,NA
TGTGCCAGCAGTTACGGGACCCAAGGCTACGAGCAGTACTTC,CASSYGTQGYEQYF,TRBJ2-7,14,few,TRBV6-5,NA
TGTGCCAGCAGCTTACCCGATCCCCACGAGCAGTACTTC,CASSLPDPHEQYF,TRBJ2-7,13,NA,TRBV7-9,NA
TGCGCCAGTTACGGACAGGGGAGAATGGGAACCGGGGAGCTGTTTTTT,CASYGQGRMGTGELFF,TRBJ2-2,16,NA,TRBV4-1,TRBD1
TGCGCCAGCAGCCAAGAGGACCCTGGAGAGACCCAGTACTTC,CASSQEDPGETQYF,TRBJ2-5,14,NA,TRBV4-1,NA
TGTGCCTGGGGGGGGCCAGTCGGTACTGAAGCTTTCTTT,CAWGGPVGTEAFF,TRBJ1-1,13,NA,TRBV30,NA
TGTGCCAGCAGCGTAGGTCGGGGGATCTCCTACAATGAGCAGTTCTTC,CASSVGRGISYNEQFF,TRBJ2-1,16,NA,TRBV9,NA
TGTGCCAGCAGCGAGGGGGGCGGGGGGCCCACAGATACGCAGTATTTT,CASSEGGGGPTDTQYF,TRBJ2-3,16,NA,TRBV7-2,TRBD2